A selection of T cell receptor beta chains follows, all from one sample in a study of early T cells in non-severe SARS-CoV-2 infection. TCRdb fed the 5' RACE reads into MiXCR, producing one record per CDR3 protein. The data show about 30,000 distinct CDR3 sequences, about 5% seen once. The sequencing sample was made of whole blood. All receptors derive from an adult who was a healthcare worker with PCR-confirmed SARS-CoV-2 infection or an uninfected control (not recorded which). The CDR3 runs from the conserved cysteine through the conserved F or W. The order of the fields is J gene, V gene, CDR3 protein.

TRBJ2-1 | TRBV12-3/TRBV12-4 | CASSFARGGEQFF
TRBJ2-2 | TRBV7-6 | CASSTDKNTGELFF
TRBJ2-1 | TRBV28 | CASRPMTSGGAAEQFF
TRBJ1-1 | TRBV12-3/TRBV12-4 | CASSPWGRTLIAEAFF
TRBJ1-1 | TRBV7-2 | CASSLDRGSGTEAFF
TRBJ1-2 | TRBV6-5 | CASGRRGYGYTF
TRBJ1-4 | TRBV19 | CASIDERGTEKLFF
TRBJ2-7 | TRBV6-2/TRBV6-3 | CASCPERERPYEQYF
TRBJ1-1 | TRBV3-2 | CASSLGQAGTEAFF
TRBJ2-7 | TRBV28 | CASYTDSYEQYF
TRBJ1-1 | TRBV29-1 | CSVATGGAGMNTEAFF
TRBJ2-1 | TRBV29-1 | CSALGSESSYNEQFF
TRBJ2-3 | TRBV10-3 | CAISGAVSTDTQYF
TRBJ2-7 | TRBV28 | CASRATGSYEQYF
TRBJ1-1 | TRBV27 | CASSLWAGGMRTEAFF
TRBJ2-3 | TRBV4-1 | CASSQEGRGTDTQYF
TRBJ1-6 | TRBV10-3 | CAISEAGQGGSPLHF
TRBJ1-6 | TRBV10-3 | CAIREGQRRHSPLHF
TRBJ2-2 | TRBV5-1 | CVSSRDNYLPTGELFF
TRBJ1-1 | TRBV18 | CASSSVGMGNTEAFF
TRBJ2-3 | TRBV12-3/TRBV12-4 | CASSGLAGGPTDTQYF
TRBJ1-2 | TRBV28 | CASRNPYGYTF
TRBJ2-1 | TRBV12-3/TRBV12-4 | CASSSREAGNEQFF
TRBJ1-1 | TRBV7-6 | CASSAGTAEAFF
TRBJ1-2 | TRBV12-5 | CASGLVAGNYGYTF
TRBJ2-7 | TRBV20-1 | CSGEPDRGSYEQYF